A selection of T cell receptor beta chains follows, all from one sample in a study of blood T cell repertoires in COVID-19. Clones were sequenced by immunoSEQ multiplex PCR, and TCRdb holds only the in-frame ones, with some missing. In the table there are 150,000 or so clones, 85% of which are singletons. The sequencing sample was made of peripheral blood. These receptors originate from a human donor with acute or convalescent COVID-19. The donor label of this sample is uncertain. CDR3s include the opening cysteine and the closing phenylalanine or tryptophan. The D gene is left open where the match is weak.

>TRBJ1-1|TRBV5-4|-
CASSIGQEAFF
TGTGCCAGCAGCATAGGACAAGAAGCTTTCTTT
>TRBJ1-1|TRBV7-8|-
CASSLRQVANTEAFF
TGTGCCAGCAGCTTACGACAGGTAGCGAACACTGAAGCTTTCTTT
>TRBJ2-5|TRBV6-2/TRBV6-3|TRBD2
CASSYPTGRGGPPETQYF
TGTGCCAGCAGTTACCCTACGGGGCGGGGGGGGCCCCCCGAGACCCAGTACTTC
>TRBJ2-5|TRBV18|-
CASSPGGSKETQYF
TGTGCCAGCTCGCCCGGTGGTAGTAAAGAGACCCAGTACTTC
>TRBJ2-5|TRBV28|TRBD1
CASSPGGQAQETQYF
TGTGCCAGCAGCCCAGGGGGACAGGCTCAAGAGACCCAGTACTTC
>TRBJ2-2|TRBV4-1|TRBD2
CASSQAPRGGGELFF
TGCGCCAGCAGCCAAGCCCCCCGCGGGGGCGGGGAGCTGTTTTTT
>TRBJ1-6|TRBV5-6|TRBD1
CASSLLTGQLNSPLHF
TGTGCCAGCAGCTTATTAACGGGACAGTTAAATTCACCCCTCCACTTT
>TRBJ2-3|TRBV4-3|TRBD2
CASSQASGGRSTDTQYF
TGCGCCAGCAGCCAGGCTAGCGGGGGCCGGAGCACAGATACGCAGTATTTT
>TRBJ2-1|TRBV5-6|TRBD2
CASSLEGTRGNEQFF
TGTGCCAGCAGCTTGGAAGGGACTAGGGGCAATGAGCAGTTCTTC
>TRBJ1-5|TRBV7-2|-
CASSPTRGGGGPQHF
TGTGCCAGCAGCCCGACAAGGGGAGGGGGAGGGCCCCAGCATTTT
>TRBJ2-4|TRBV5-1|-
CASQDGGAKNIQYF
TGCGCCAGCCAAGACGGGGGAGCCAAAAACATTCAGTACTTC